The clone carrying this TCR beta chain was seen more than once but under ten times. TCRdb redid the calling of the 5' RACE reads with MiXCR, one entry per CDR3 protein. Of some 12,000 distinct CDR3 sequences in the sample, roughly half are singletons; the top ten hold around 13%. Tregs were sorted as CD4+CD25+CD127-/low cells. Germline V gene sequence: CDR1 SGHRS, CDR2 YFSETQ. Trimming pared 1 base from V and 9 bases from J, leaving 11 bases between. The CDR3 totals 13 residues. The sequence came from a female donor with breast cancer. V usage is TRBV5-1 and J usage is TRBJ2-1, with D possibly being TRBD1 (6 bases). Sequencing was done on a sample of tumor-infiltrating Tregs sorted from the breast tumor. The CDR3 reads CASSLIQDSEQFF. Written as DNA, the CDR3 is TGCGCCAGCAGCTTGATTCAGGACAGTGAGCAGTTCTTC. Filled out from reference TRBV5-1 and TRBJ2-1, the complete variable domain reads KAGVTQTPRYLIKTRGQQVTLSCSPISGHRSVSWYQQTPGQGLQFLFEYFSETQRNKGNFPGRFSGRQFSNSRSEMNVSTLELGDSALYLCASSLIQDSEQFFGPGTRLTVL.